These 13 T cell receptor beta chains were all obtained from the same sample, sequenced in a study of shared clonotypes between healthy human individuals. Libraries were prepared by immunoSEQ multiplex PCR; TCRdb keeps only in-frame clonotypes and omits some of them. The data contain about a million clones, approximately 68% of them singletons. Sequencing used memory CD4+ T cells sorted from blood. Documented subset: CD45RA-negative fraction. These receptors all come from a man between 18 and 29 years old in good health.

The rearrangement links TRBV5-1 to TRBJ1-2; a possible D gene is TRBD1 (6 bases). CDR1 and CDR2 (germline): SGHRS, YFSETQ. The CDR3 extends over 14 amino acids. Trimming took 6 bases from V and 7 from J, leaving 19 bases between them. This CDR3 is CASTPGGGIRGYTF. The CDR3 DNA reads TGCGCCAGCACCCCGGGAGGGGGGATACGTGGCTACACCTTC.

This chain joins TRBV28 and TRBJ2-7, with TRBD1 matching 7 bases. The CDR3 is 13 amino acids. With V trimmed by 7 bases and J by 0 bases, 3 bases remained unmatched. Germline V gene lookup returns CDR1 MDHEN and CDR2 SYDVKM. CDR3 residues: CASTGDSSYEQYF. The CDR3 coding sequence is TGTGCCAGCACCGGGGACAGCTCCTACGAGCAGTACTTC. Using reference TRBV28 and TRBJ2-7 for the parts outside the CDR3, the full variable domain is DVKVTQSSRYLVKRTGEKVFLECVQDMDHENMFWYRQDPGLGLRLIYFSYDVKMKEKGDIPEGYSVSREKKERFSLILESASTNQTSMYLCASTGDSSYEQYFGPGTRLTVT.

This clone came up once. The chain carries TRBV27 and TRBJ2-3; no definite D call. The CDR3 extends over 15 amino acids. Germline assignment: CDR1 MNHEY and CDR2 SMNVEV (reference sequence). The V and J ends lost 3 bases and 3 bases respectively, with 13 bases between them. Written as DNA, the CDR3 is TGTGCCAGCAGTTTGTCGAGCCGTACAACAGATACGCAGTATTTT. Its translation is CASSLSSRTTDTQYF.

This chain uses TRBV1 with TRBJ1-2. TRBV1 constitutes a pseudogene. The CDR3 is 14 amino acids. The CDR3 DNA reads as TGCACCAGCAGGCGAAACGTGTTGAACTATGGCTACACCTTC. Translated: CTSRRNVLNYGYTF.

The chain has TRBV9 and TRBJ2-1; the D gene is possibly TRBD1 (6 bases). Germline CDR1 SGDLS, CDR2 YYNGEE. The CDR3 spans 17 residues. The V end was cut by 1 base, the J end by 5 bases, with 19 bases between. The DNA for the CDR3 is TGTGCCAGCAGCGTAAGTGGGATTGGCAGGGGAAACAATGAGCAGTTCTTC. Encoded protein: CASSVSGIGRGNNEQFF.

The chain carries TRBV25-1 and TRBJ2-3, with D hard to call. Trimming stripped 6 bases from V and 4 bases from J, with 5 bases between. CDR1 MGHDK and CDR2 SYGVNS come from the germline V gene. CDR3 length: 11 residues. The CDR3 nucleotides are TGTGCCAGCAGCTATTCAGATACGCAGTATTTT. The encoded protein is CASSYSDTQYF.

The chain uses TRBV18 and TRBJ1-5; the D gene is possibly TRBD1 (5 bases). The V gene's germline CDR1 is KGHSH and CDR2 LQKENI. The CDR3 totals 18 residues. V lost 0 bases and J lost 2, with 17 bases in between. The chain's CDR3 is CASSPPERGGVGNQPQHF. The CDR3 nucleotides are TGTGCCAGCTCACCACCGGAAAGGGGAGGGGTTGGCAATCAGCCCCAGCATTTT.

This clone was observed at least ten times. The J gene is TRBJ2-2, the V gene TRBV6-1, with 7 bases identical to TRBD1. Germline loops: CDR1 MNHNS, CDR2 SASEGT. The CDR3 totals 17 residues. Unmatched junction bases numbered 13, after V lost 4 bases and J lost 5 bases. The CDR3 nucleotides read TGTGCCAGCAGTGTCCACCCCGGACAGGCGTGGACCGGGGAGCTGTTTTTT. Its protein product is CASSVHPGQAWTGELFF.

The CDR3: CASSPPGTARGYTF. The CDR3 nucleotides read TGTGCCAGCAGCCCCCCCGGGACAGCCAGGGGCTACACCTTC. The gene calls are TRBV6-5 and TRBJ1-2; TRBD1 agrees at 7 bases. The CDR3 has 14 amino acids. Germline V gene sequence: CDR1 MNHEY, CDR2 SVGAGI. Losses at the gene ends were 6 bases for V and 8 bases for J; bases not matched to a gene: 12.

In its sample, this clone was seen a few times. This sequence joins TRBV7-2 and TRBJ1-6, with 9 nucleotides matching TRBD1. Germline V gene sequence: CDR1 SGHTA, CDR2 FQGNSA. The CDR3 contains 14 residues. V shed 6 bases and J 9 bases; nucleotides not matched to a gene: 6. The CDR3 reads CASREQGAGSPLHF. CDR3 in DNA: TGTGCCAGCAGAGAACAGGGGGCTGGTTCACCCCTCCACTTT.

The rearrangement links TRBV11-2 to TRBJ2-3; 7 positions match TRBD2. This CDR3 is 15 amino acids long. Germline V gene sequence: CDR1 SGHAT, CDR2 FQNNGV. V shed 1 base, J shed 0 bases, and the junction held 1 base outside the gene matches. The CDR3 DNA reads as TGTGCCAGCAGCTTAGTCGGGGGGAGCACAGATACGCAGTATTTT. This sequence encodes CASSLVGGSTDTQYF.

The genes are TRBV15 and TRBJ2-3; D may correspond to TRBD1 or TRBD2 (6 bases each). The length of the CDR3 is 19 residues. Between the trimmed V and J ends, which lost 1 base and 3 bases, there was a span of 23 bases. Germline CDR1 LNHNV, CDR2 YYDKDF (reference sequence). In nucleotides, the CDR3 is TGTGCCACCAGCAGAGGTGGACAGTCGGGAGTTGGAAGGACAGATACGCAGTATTTT. Translating gives CATSRGGQSGVGRTDTQYF. The full variable domain, with the rest looked up from reference TRBV15 and TRBJ2-3, is DAMVIQNPRYQVTQFGKPVTLSCSQTLNHNVMYWYQQKSSQAPKLLFHYYDKDFNNEADTPDNFQSRRPNTSFCFLDIRSPGLGDTAMYLCATSRGGQSGVGRTDTQYFGPGTRLTVL.

This sequence joins TRBV9 and TRBJ2-5; no definite D call. CDR1 and CDR2 (germline): SGDLS, YYNGEE. V lost 4 bases, J lost 2 bases, and 15 bases lay in between. This CDR3 has 15 residues. CDR3 coding DNA: TGTGCCAGCAGCATAGGATCGGACGCGCAAGAGACCCAGTACTTC. This sequence encodes CASSIGSDAQETQYF. The full variable domain, completed using reference TRBV9 and TRBJ2-5, is DSGVTQTPKHLITATGQRVTLRCSPRSGDLSVYWYQQSLDQGLQFLIQYYNGEERAKGNILERFSAQQFPDLHSELNLSSLELGDSALYFCASSIGSDAQETQYFGPGTRLLVL.